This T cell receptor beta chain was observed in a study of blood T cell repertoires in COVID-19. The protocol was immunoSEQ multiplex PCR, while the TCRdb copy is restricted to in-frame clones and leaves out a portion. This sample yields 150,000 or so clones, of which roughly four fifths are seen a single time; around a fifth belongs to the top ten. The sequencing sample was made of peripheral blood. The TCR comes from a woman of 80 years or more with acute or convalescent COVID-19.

The CDR3 coding sequence is TGTGCCAGCAGCTTTAATCTTCGGGGGATGAACACTGAAGCTTTCTTT. Translation gives CASSFNLRGMNTEAFF. The rearrangement uses TRBV7-8 and TRBJ1-1, with D possibly being TRBD1 (5 bases). The CDR3 spans 16 residues. V was shortened by 3 bases and J by 0 bases, with 14 bases between the two germline ends. Germline V gene data show CDR1 as SGHVS and CDR2 as FQNEAQ. Drawing the rest from reference TRBV7-8 and TRBJ1-1, the complete variable domain is GAGVSQSPRYKVAKRGQDVALRCDPISGHVSLFWYQQALGQGPEFLTYFQNEAQLDKSGLPSDRFFAERPEGSVSTLKIQRTQQEDSAVYLCASSFNLRGMNTEAFFGQGTRLTVV.